This record covers a single TCR beta chain. The data belong to a study of control samples from healthy donors and cancer patients. TCRdb keeps only in-frame clones here, not all; method: immunoSEQ multiplex PCR. The sample contains tens of thousands of clones, roughly nine tenths of which appear only once. Trimming cost V 5 bases and J 3 bases, with 11 bases left between them. The CDR3 extends over 14 amino acids. CDR1 is MDHEN, CDR2 SYDVKM, per germline. The chain joins TRBV28 to TRBJ2-1, with TRBD2 as a possible D gene (5 bases). The sequence came from a woman in her forties or fifties with colorectal cancer. The sample consisted of PBMCs. The CDR3 region has the DNA TGTGCCAGCAGTCCGGGGATCTTCTACAATGAGCAGTTCTTC. This encodes CASSPGIFYNEQFF.